This T cell receptor beta chain was identified in a study of cytomegalovirus exposure and HLA in healthy donors. About the research overall: Most genotyped donors, roughly 80% of 398, had Caucasian-associated genetic ancestry. Broader study findings: Evidence from a later analysis indicated that most CMV-associated TCR beta chains looked HLA-restricted.

This clone was recorded once. Its antigen remains unidentified. The PCR made use of 60 Vbeta and 13 Jbeta primers. Here immunoSEQ multiplex PCR was the method, and the copy in TCRdb shows in-frame clones only, minus some. The sample holds approximately 100,000 clones; roughly 70% are singletons and the top ten take approximately 8.4%. Trimming removed 6 bases at V and 7 bases at J, with 16 bases between. Germline values: CDR1 KGHSH, CDR2 LQKENI. This CDR3 has 14 residues. This sequence joins TRBV18 and TRBJ2-1; possible D gene TRBD1, 6 bases. The receptor's source is a man aged 40-49 years in good health and CMV-seronegative. The sequenced material came from PBMCs. CDR3 in amino acids: CASSPNQGKNEQFF. In DNA form, the CDR3 reads TGTGCCAGCTCCCCCAACCAGGGGAAAAATGAGCAGTTCTTC. The full variable domain, rest sourced from reference TRBV18 and TRBJ2-1, is NAGVMQNPRHLVRRRGQEARLRCSPMKGHSHVYWYRQLPEEGLKFMVYLQKENIIDESGMPKERFSAEFPKEGPSILRIQQVVRGDSAAYFCASSPNQGKNEQFFGPGTRLTVL.